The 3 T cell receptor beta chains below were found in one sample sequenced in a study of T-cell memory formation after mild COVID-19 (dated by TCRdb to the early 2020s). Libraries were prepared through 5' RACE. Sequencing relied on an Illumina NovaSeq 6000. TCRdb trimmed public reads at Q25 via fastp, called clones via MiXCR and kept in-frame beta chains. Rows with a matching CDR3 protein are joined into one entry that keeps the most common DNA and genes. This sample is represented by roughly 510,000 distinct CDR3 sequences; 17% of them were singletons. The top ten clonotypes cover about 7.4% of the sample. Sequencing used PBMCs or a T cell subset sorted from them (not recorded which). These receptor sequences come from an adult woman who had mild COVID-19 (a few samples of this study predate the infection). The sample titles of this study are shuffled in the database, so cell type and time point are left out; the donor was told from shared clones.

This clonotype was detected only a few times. DNA of the CDR3: TGCGCCAGCAGCCAAGACACTAGCGACGCGGAAAACATTCAGTACTTC. It encodes CASSQDTSDAENIQYF. This sequence joins TRBV4-1 and TRBJ2-4; 7 bases agree with TRBD2. CDR1 and CDR2 from the germline V gene are MGHRA and YSYEKL. The CDR3 runs to 16 residues. The junction had 7 bases not matched to a gene; V was cut back by 0 bases and J by 5 bases.

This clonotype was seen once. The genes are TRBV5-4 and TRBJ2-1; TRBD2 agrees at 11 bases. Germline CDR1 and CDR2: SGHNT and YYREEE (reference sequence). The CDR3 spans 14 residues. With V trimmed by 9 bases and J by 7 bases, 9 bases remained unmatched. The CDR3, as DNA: TGTGCCACCGAGGTAGCGGGGGGGCGGAATGAGCAGTTCTTC. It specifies CATEVAGGRNEQFF.

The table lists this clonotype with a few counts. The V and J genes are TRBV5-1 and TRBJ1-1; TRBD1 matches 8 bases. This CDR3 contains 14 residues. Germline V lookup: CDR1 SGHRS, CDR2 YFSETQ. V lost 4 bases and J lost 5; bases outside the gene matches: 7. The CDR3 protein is CASSHGQGWTEAFF. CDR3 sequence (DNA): TGCGCCAGCAGCCACGGACAGGGTTGGACTGAAGCTTTCTTT.